The source of this T cell receptor (beta chain) is a study of T cell responses to AZD1222 COVID-19 vaccine. General study points: Unmutated variant regions are reportedly the target of nearly half of TCRs that are spike-specific. Mostly white British, mostly female donors; authors suggested clonal diversity may be underestimated. Recipients of AZD1222 seropositive at baseline numbered only 6 or 7.

Sequencing was performed with immunoSEQ multiplex PCR; in TCRdb, only in-frame clones are kept and a portion is missing. The table lists under 85,000 clones, over 75% of them singletons. Turning to this clone: What it binds is not known.

The CDR3 totals 15 residues. Trimming cost V 1 base and J 7 bases; bases outside gene matches: 1. The germline CDR1 and CDR2 sequences are LGHDT and YNNKEL (reference sequence). The starting material was peripheral blood, obtained on day 0 of MenACWY control vaccination. The source is an adult in good health. The V gene is TRBV3-1 (or the pseudogene TRBV3-2), the J gene TRBJ1-6; 10 bases agree with TRBD1. Here the CDR3 DNA reads TGTGCCAGCAGCCAAGGGGGACAGGGGAATTCACCCCTCCACTTT. This translates into CASSQGGQGNSPLHF.